The entry below gives a single TCR beta chain sequence along with its context. This entry belongs to a study of cytotoxic CD8 clonotypes in ibrutinib-treated CLL. The germline CDR1 and CDR2 sequences are MNHEY and SVGAGI. The CDR3 is 12 amino acids. Trimming removed 4 bases from V and 0 bases from J, with 4 bases in between. Sequenced by immunoSEQ multiplex PCR; TCRdb stores in-frame clones only, minus some. The data hold just over 200,000 clones, with 75% to 85% observed a single time. This rearrangement joins TRBV6-5 to TRBJ2-7; no reliable D call. The TCR sequence derives from a human donor with chronic lymphocytic leukemia. This material consisted of PBMCs, taken after 12 months of ibrutinib treatment. The CDR3: CASSSSSYEQYF. The CDR3 coding sequence is TGTGCCAGCAGTTCAAGCTCCTACGAGCAGTACTTC.